One and the same sample provided the 10 T cell receptor beta chains below, sequenced in a study of shared clonotypes between healthy human individuals. The naive CD8 fraction comprised CD45RO-negative cells positively selected for CCR7 and excluded terminally differentiated effector memory CD45RA+ cells. TCRdb's table, derived via immunoSEQ multiplex PCR, lists solely in-frame clones and lacks some. The top ten clones hold 20% to 30% of a sample with approximately 810,000 clones, 80% to 95% of them seen once. Sequencing was performed on naive CD8+ T cells sorted from blood. These receptors were collected from a man aged 25 to 45 in good health.

V usage is TRBV2 and J usage is TRBJ1-2; a weak D match, TRBD1 (5 bases). In germline, CDR1 is SNHLY, CDR2 FYNNEI. This CDR3 comprises 13 residues. The germline V and J ends were trimmed by 10 bases and 0 bases, with 12 bases remaining between them. In DNA, the CDR3 is TGTGCCATGACAGCTGAAGCTAACTATGGCTACACCTTC. Encoded protein: CAMTAEANYGYTF. Together with reference TRBV2 and TRBJ1-2, the CDR3 gives the full variable domain: EPEVTQTPSHQVTQMGQEVILRCVPISNHLYFYWYRQILGQKVEFLVSFYNNEISEKSEIFDDQFSVERPDGSNFTLKIRSTKLEDSAMYFCAMTAEANYGYTFGSGTRLTVV.

In its sample, this clone was seen once. The same CDR3 can be traced to other DNA sequences in this sample. The V gene is TRBV7-6, the J gene TRBJ2-3, with D uncertain. V lost 1 base to trimming and J lost 1 base, with 6 bases between them. Germline V gene data show CDR1 as SGHVS and CDR2 as FNYEAQ. This CDR3 is built from 14 residues. CDR3 sequence (DNA): TGTGCCAGCAGCTTAGAACCCGGCACAGATACGCAGTATTTT. Translation: CASSLEPGTDTQYF.

This clone was detected only once. The chain links TRBV14 to TRBJ2-7; tentatively, D is TRBD2 (6 bases). This CDR3 is built from 19 residues. V lost 0 bases to trimming and J lost 1 base, with 22 bases between them. From germline, CDR1 is SGHDN and CDR2 FVKESK. The CDR3 loop is CASSQDFPRGAYTSYEQYF. The CDR3 nucleotides are TGTGCCAGCAGCCAAGATTTCCCCCGCGGGGCGTACACATCCTACGAGCAGTACTTC.

In this sample, this clone turned up once. The chain joins TRBV9 to TRBJ2-1; possibly TRBD1 for D (6 bases). The V end was cut by 0 bases, the J end by 0 bases, with 7 bases between. The length of the CDR3 is 15 residues. The germline V gene encodes CDR1 SGDLS and CDR2 YYNGEE. CDR3 DNA: TGTGCCAGCAGCGTAGAGGGGGTCTCCTACAATGAGCAGTTCTTC. This codes for CASSVEGVSYNEQFF.

The V call is TRBV2, the J call TRBJ2-3; 9 positions agree with TRBD1. The trim removed 3 bases at V and 6 bases at J, leaving 7 bases unmatched. The germline V gene encodes CDR1 SNHLY and CDR2 FYNNEI. This CDR3 region has 15 residues. The CDR3 sequence is CASSDRRQGVDTQYF. CDR3 DNA: TGTGCCAGCAGTGATCGCAGACAGGGGGTGGATACGCAGTATTTT.

This chain uses TRBV4-1 with TRBJ2-7; 7 nucleotides line up with TRBD1. Germline CDR1 is MGHRA and CDR2 is YSYEKL. Losses at the gene ends were 4 bases for V and 2 bases for J; bases not matched to a gene: 8. CDR3 size: 15 residues. The CDR3 loop is CASSPDRYETYEQYF. As DNA, the CDR3 is TGCGCCAGCAGCCCGGACAGGTATGAAACCTACGAGCAGTACTTC.

This chain connects TRBV29-1 to TRBJ2-3, with 9 bases that match TRBD2. The junction had 8 bases not matched to a gene; V was cut back by 6 bases and J by 1 base. The CDR3 has 15 residues. CDR1 SQVTM and CDR2 ANQGSEA come from the germline V gene. The CDR3 sequence: CSVAWASGGTDTQYF. As DNA, the CDR3 is TGCAGCGTGGCTTGGGCTAGCGGGGGCACAGATACGCAGTATTTT.

The CDR3 reads CASSSTTGRTEQYF. CDR3 nucleotide sequence: TGTGCCAGCAGCTCAACGACAGGGAGGACTGAGCAGTACTTC. The chain couples TRBV7-9 to TRBJ2-7, with D possibly being TRBD1 (7 bases). Deletions cut 4 bases from V and 7 bases from J, with 17 bases between. CDR1 and CDR2 from the germline V gene are SEHNR and FQNEAQ (reference sequence). CDR3 length: 14 residues.

The genes are TRBV5-6 and TRBJ2-5; D is possibly TRBD1 (8 bases). Germline CDR1 is SGHDT and CDR2 is YYEEEE. The CDR3 totals 15 residues. The V and J ends lost 4 bases and 5 bases respectively, with 18 bases between them. The CDR3 coding sequence is TGTGCCAGCAGCCCAAACAGGGGGGGCCGGGAGACCCAGTACTTC. Translation gives CASSPNRGGRETQYF.

This clone has only one observation. The chain employs TRBV7-6 and TRBJ2-5; 7 nucleotides align to TRBD2. The CDR3 is made up of 15 amino acids. The V gene end was trimmed by 5 bases and the J gene end by 3 bases; junction bases not matched to a gene: 9. Looked up from germline, CDR1 is SGHVS and CDR2 is FNYEAQ. CDR3 amino acids: CASSPRALAEETQYF. CDR3 sequence (DNA): TGTGCCAGCAGCCCTAGGGCTCTAGCGGAAGAGACCCAGTACTTC. Filled out from reference TRBV7-6 and TRBJ2-5, the complete variable domain reads GAGVSQSPRYKVTKRGQDVALRCDPISGHVSLYWYRQALGQGPEFLTYFNYEAQQDKSGLPNDRFSAERPEGSISTLTIQRTEQRDSAMYRCASSPRALAEETQYFGPGTRLLVL.